This T cell receptor (beta chain) stems from a study of shared clonotypes between healthy human individuals. Study findings and constraints: Around 5.4% of naive CD4 clonotypes were common to a handful of donors. The donor pool, a small one, limited the genetic and exposure-history diversity represented. The study found lower generation probabilities in non-shared clonotypes than in those shared by all four donors.

Of note for this clone: The antigen remains unidentified. This sample also contains other DNA sequences that code for the same CDR3.

Assay execution proceeded at the deep level. Using immunoSEQ multiplex PCR, the repertoire was profiled, and TCRdb retains in-frame clones only, with some absent. Of 1,400,000 or so clones listed, approximately 98.5% were seen once; the top ten hold about 0.4%. This CDR3 is built from 13 residues. Per the germline V gene, CDR1 is SQVTM and CDR2 is ANQGSEA. J gave up 2 bases and V 5 bases, and 3 bases lay outside the gene matches. This receptor was obtained from a man in his thirties or forties in good health. What was sequenced was naive CD4+ T cells sorted from blood. Subset here: CD45RA+ positively selected. This chain links TRBV29-1 with TRBJ2-1, with TRBD1 matching 7 bases. CDR3 bases: TGCAGCGTTCGGGACAGTACCTACAATGAGCAGTTCTTC. Translation gives CSVRDSTYNEQFF.